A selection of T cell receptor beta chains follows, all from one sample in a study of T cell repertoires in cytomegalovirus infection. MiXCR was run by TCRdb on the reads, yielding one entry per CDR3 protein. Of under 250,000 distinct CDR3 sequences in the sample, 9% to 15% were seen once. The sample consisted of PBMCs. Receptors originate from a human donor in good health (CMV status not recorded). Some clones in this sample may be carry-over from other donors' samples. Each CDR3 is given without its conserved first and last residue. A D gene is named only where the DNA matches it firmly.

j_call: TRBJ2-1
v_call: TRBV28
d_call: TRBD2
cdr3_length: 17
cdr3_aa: ASSPQPPLAGGNYNEQF

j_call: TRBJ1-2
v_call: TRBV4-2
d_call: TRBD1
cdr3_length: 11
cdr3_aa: ASRSDREYGYT

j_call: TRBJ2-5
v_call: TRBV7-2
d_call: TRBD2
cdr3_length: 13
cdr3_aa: ASSLSRAGAATQY

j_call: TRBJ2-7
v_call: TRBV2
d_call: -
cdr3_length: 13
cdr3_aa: ASSDEGKVAYEQY

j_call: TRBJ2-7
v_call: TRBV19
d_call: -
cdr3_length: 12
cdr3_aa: ASSTPRVPYEQY

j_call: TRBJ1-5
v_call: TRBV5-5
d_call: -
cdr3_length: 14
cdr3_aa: ASSLVPGRGNQPQH

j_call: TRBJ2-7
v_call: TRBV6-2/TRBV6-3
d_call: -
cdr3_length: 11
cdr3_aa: ASTPNVPTEQY

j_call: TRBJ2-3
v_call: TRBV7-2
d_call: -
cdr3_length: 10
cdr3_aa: ASTLVSDTQY

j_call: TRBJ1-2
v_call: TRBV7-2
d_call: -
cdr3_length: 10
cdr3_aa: ASSASIYGYT

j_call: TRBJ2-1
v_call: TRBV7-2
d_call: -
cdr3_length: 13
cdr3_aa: ASSLELATPNEQF

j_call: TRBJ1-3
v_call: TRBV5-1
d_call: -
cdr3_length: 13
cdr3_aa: ASSQDGVTGNTIY

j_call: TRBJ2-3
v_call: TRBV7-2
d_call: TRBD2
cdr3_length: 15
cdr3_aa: ASSPKELAGLPDTQY

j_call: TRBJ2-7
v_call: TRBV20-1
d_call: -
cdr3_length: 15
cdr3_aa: SARTLRRREGGYEQY

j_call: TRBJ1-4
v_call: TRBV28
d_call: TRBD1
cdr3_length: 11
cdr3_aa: AARDRVVEKLF

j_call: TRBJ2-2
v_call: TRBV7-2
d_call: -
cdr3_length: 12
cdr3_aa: ASKQELSGGELF

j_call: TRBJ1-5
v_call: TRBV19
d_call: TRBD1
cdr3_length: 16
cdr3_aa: ASSIQGAYERGNQPQH

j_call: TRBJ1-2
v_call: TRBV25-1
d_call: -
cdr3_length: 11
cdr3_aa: ASSESGNYGYT

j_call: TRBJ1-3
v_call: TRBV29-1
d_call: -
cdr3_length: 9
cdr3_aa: SVDGGNTIY

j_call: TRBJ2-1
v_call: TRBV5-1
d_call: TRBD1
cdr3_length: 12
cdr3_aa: ASSGQGYNNEQF

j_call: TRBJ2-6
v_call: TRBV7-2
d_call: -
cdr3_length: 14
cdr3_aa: ASSLWVGTGANVLT

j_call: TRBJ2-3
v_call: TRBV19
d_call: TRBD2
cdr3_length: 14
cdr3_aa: ASSSRGREIADTQY

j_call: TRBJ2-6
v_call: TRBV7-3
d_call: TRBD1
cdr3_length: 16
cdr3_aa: ASSPSSGQLSGANVLT

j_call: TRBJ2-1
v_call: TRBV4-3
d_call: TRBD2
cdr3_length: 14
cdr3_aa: ASSQEVRLADNEQF

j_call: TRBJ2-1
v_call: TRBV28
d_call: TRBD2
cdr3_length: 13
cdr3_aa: ASSKSGGSYNEQF

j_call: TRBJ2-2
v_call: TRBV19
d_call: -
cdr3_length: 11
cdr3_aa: ASIKANTGELF

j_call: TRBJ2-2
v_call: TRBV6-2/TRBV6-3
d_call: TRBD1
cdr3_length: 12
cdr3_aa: ASILTGGTGELF

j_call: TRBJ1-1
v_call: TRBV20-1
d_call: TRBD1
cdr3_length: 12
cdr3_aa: SARMDREAPEAF

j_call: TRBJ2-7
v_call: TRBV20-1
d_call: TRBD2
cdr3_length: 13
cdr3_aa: SAPSGTSLKYEQY

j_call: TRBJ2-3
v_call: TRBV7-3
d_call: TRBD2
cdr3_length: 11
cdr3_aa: ASSLRLAGSQY

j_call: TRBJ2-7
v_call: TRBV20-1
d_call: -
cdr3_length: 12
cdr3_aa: SASPRGLLHEQY

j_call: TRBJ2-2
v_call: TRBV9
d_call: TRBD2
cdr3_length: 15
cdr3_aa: ASSVVSGSMVTGELF

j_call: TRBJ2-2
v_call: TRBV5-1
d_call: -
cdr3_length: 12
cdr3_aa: ASSSTANTGELF

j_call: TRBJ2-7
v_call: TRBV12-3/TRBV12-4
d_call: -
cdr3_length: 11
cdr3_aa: ASSLGGVGEQY